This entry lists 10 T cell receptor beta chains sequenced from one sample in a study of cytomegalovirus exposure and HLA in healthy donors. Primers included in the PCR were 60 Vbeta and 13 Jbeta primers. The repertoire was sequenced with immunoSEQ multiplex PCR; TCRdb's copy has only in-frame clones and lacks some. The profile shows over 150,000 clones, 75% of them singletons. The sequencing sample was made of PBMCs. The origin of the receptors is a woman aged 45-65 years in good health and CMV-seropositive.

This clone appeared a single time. CDR3 residues: CASSLRQGRETQYF. CDR3 coding DNA: TGTGCCAGCAGTTTGAGACAGGGTAGAGAGACCCAGTACTTC. The chain recombines TRBV5-8 with TRBJ2-5, with 7 bases that match TRBD1. The J segment lost 4 bases and the V segment lost 5 bases, leaving 8 bases of the junction unmatched. The CDR3 covers 14 residues. The germline V gene encodes CDR1 SGHTS and CDR2 YDEGEE. Complete variable domain (other parts from reference TRBV5-8 and TRBJ2-5): EAGVTQSPTHLIKTRGQQATLRCSPISGHTSVYWYQQALGLGLQFLLWYDEGEERNRGNFPPRFSGRQFPNYSSELNVNALELEDSALYLCASSLRQGRETQYFGPGTRLLVL.

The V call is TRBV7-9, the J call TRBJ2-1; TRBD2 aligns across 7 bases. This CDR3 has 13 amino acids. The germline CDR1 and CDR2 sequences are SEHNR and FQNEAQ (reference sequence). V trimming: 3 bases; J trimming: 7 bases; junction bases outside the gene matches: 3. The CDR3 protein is CASSLGGRNEQFF. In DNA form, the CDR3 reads TGTGCCAGCAGCTTGGGGGGGAGGAATGAGCAGTTCTTC.

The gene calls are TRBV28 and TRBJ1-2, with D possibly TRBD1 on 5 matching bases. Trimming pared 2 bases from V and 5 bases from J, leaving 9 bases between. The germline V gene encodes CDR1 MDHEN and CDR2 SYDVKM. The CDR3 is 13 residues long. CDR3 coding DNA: TGTGCCAGCAGTTTAGGCAGGGTGTATGGCTACACCTTC. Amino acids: CASSLGRVYGYTF.

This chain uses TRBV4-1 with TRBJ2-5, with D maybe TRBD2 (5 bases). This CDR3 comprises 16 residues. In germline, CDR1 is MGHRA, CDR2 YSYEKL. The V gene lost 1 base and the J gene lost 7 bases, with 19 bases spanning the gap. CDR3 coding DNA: TGCGCCAGCAGCCAAGTCGGTAAGACTGACTACGGGACCCAGTACTTC. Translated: CASSQVGKTDYGTQYF.

CDR3: CASSPLLTDTQYF. CDR3 DNA sequence: TGTGCCAGCAGCCCTTTACTCACAGATACGCAGTATTTT. This chain links TRBV7-8 with TRBJ2-3; D is uncertain. Germline V lookup: CDR1 SGHVS, CDR2 FQNEAQ. CDR3 length equals 13 residues. V was cut by 5 bases and J by 2 bases, with 8 bases left in between.

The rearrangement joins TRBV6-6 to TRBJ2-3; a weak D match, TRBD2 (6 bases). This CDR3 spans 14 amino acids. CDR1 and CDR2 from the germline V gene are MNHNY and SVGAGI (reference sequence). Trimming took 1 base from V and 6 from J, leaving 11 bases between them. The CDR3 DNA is TGTGCCAGCAGTTACTGGGGGGTAAAGGATACGCAGTATTTT. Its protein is CASSYWGVKDTQYF.

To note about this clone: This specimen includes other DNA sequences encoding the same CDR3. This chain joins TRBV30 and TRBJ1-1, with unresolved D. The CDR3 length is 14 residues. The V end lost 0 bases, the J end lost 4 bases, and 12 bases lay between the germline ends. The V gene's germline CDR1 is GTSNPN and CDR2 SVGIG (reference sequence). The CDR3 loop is CAWSVMTGITEAFF. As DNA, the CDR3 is TGTGCCTGGAGTGTTATGACGGGGATCACTGAAGCTTTCTTT. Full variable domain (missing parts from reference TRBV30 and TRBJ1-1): SQTIHQWPATLVQPVGSPLSLECTVEGTSNPNLYWYRQAAGRGLQLLFYSVGIGQISSEVPQNLSASRPQDRQFILSSKKLLLSDSGFYLCAWSVMTGITEAFFGQGTRLTVV.

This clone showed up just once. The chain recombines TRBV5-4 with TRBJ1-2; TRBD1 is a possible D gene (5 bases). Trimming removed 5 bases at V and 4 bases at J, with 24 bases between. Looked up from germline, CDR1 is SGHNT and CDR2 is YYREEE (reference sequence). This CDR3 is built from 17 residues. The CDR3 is CASSQVQGTTFAYGYTF. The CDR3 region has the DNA TGTGCCAGCAGTCAAGTTCAGGGAACCACTTTCGCCTATGGCTACACCTTC.

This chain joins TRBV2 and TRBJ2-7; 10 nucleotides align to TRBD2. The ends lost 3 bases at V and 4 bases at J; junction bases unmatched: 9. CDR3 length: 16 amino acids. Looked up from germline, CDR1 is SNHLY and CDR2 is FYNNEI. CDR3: CASSEGPTSGLYEQYF. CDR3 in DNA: TGTGCCAGCAGTGAGGGTCCGACTAGCGGGCTTTACGAGCAGTACTTC.

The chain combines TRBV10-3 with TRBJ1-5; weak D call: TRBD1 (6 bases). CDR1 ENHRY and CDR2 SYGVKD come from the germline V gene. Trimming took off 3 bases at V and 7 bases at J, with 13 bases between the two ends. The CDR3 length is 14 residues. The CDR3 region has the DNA TGTGCCATCAGTGACGTCAGGGGTATCCAGCCCCAGCATTTT. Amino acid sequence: CAISDVRGIQPQHF.